The T cell receptor (beta chain) under discussion was sequenced for a study of blood T cell repertoires in COVID-19. About the study: Acute and convalescent COVID-19 specimens originated in the United States, Italy and Spain. Nucleic acid was either cDNA or gDNA, and it came from T cells, B-cell-depleted T cells, or PBMCs.

The germline CDR1 and CDR2 sequences are MNHEY and SVGEGT. V lost 6 bases and J 1 base, leaving 19 bases between the germline ends. The CDR3 is 17 residues long. Authors' methods: Estimated nucleated cell counts came from reference gene primer amplification. Data came from immunoSEQ multiplex PCR; TCRdb stores just in-frame clones and leaves some out. That table furnishes V, J and clone size, whereas the DNA furnished D and trimming. The sample has 230,000 or so clones; more than 65% are singletons. V and J are TRBV6-2 or TRBV6-3 and TRBJ2-4; a weak D match, TRBD2 (5 bases). This clonotype was sampled from a man aged 50-59 years with active or convalescent COVID-19. The source material was peripheral blood. CDR3 DNA: TGTGCCAGCAGCTCTCTGGGGAGATCGTGGGCCAAAAACATTCAGTACTTC. Translation gives CASSSLGRSWAKNIQYF.